A selection of T cell receptor beta chains follows, all from one sample in a study of OX40 agonist ivuxolimab in advanced cancers. Measured with immunoSEQ multiplex PCR; TCRdb has only the in-frame clones, and not every one. The sample lists about 71,000 clones; roughly 84% were seen once. Sample: CD4+ or CD8+ T cells sorted from blood, taken in a trial of the OX40 agonist ivuxolimab. The source is an adult with an advanced solid tumor such as melanoma, head and neck, liver or kidney cancer. CDR3s include the opening cysteine and the closing phenylalanine or tryptophan.

TRBV6-6 CASSQRGGGDTQYF
TRBV5-4 CASSLAGVSYEQYF
TRBV2 CASSVRRDYEQYF
TRBV10-3 CAISRATNEKLFF
TRBV6-1 CASHRDRRSTDTQYF
TRBV19 CASSIEGSGGDTQYF
TRBV7-8 CASSLVRSSGGEKLFF
TRBV7-2 CASSLAQASYEQYF
TRBV7-2 CASSQSVGYTF
TRBV15 CATSRDFTGANEQFF
TRBV7-6 CASRGSGGEQYF
TRBV30 CAWSVLDILLNTEAFF
TRBV10-3 CATKSGGYTSYEQYF